The next 30 T cell receptor beta chains were all read from a single sample in a study of Tregs in tolerant kidney transplant recipients. Generated by immunoSEQ multiplex PCR, the TCRdb table keeps only in-frame clones and is missing some. The sample yields around 230,000 clones, roughly four fifths seen once. The sequencing sample was made of CD4+ T cells from blood. The receptors come from a human donor in good health.

The V gene is TRBV19, the J gene TRBJ1-2; TRBD1 might be the D (6 bases). Deletions cut 7 bases from V and 3 bases from J, with 18 bases between. This CDR3 is built from 15 residues. Per germline, CDR1 LNHDA and CDR2 SQIVND (reference sequence). The CDR3 loop reads CASNLDRQDYYGYTF. The CDR3 bases are TGTGCCAGTAATCTTGACCGACAGGACTACTATGGCTACACCTTC.

V and J are TRBV6-5 and TRBJ2-7; 9 bases match TRBD2. Gene TRBJ2-1 matches the end of the DNA better, so the J call may be wrong. Germline V gene data show CDR1 as MNHEY and CDR2 as SVGAGI. The length of the CDR3 is 13 residues. CDR3 bases: TGTGCCAGCAGTTACTCCGGACTAGCGAGCCAGTTCTTC. Protein product: CASSYSGLASQFF.

This chain uses TRBV10-1 with TRBJ2-3; 16 positions match TRBD2. With V trimmed by 5 bases and J by 4 bases, 3 bases remained unmatched. This CDR3 is 16 amino acids long. Per the germline V gene, CDR1 is WNHNN and CDR2 is SYGVQD (reference sequence). This chain's CDR3 is CASSPGTSGRADTQYF. For the CDR3, the DNA is TGCGCCAGCAGTCCCGGGACTAGCGGGAGGGCAGATACGCAGTATTTT.

V and J are TRBV18 and TRBJ2-2, with 9 bases lining up with TRBD1. J gave up 6 bases and V 3 bases, and 2 bases lay outside the gene matches. Per germline, CDR1 KGHSH and CDR2 LQKENI. There are 14 residues in the CDR3. CDR3 DNA: TGTGCCAGCTCACCTCGGACAGGGGCCGGGGAGCTGTTTTTT. It yields the protein CASSPRTGAGELFF.

This chain links TRBV20-1 with TRBJ2-1; D gene uncertain. The CDR3 is 10 residues long. Trimming pared 7 bases from V and 8 bases from J, leaving 9 bases between. CDR1 and CDR2 from the germline V gene are DFQATT and SNEGSKA (reference sequence). The DNA for the CDR3 is TGCAGTGTTCAGAGAGATGAGCAGTTCTTC. It codes for CSVQRDEQFF.

The V gene is TRBV2, the J gene TRBJ2-1; 9 nucleotides line up with TRBD2. This CDR3 has 14 amino acids. Germline V gene sequence: CDR1 SNHLY, CDR2 FYNNEI. J lost 7 bases, V lost 11 bases, and 12 bases had no gene match. The CDR3 loop is CAVKKAGGRNEQFF. CDR3 bases: TGTGCCGTGAAGAAGGCGGGAGGGCGGAATGAGCAGTTCTTC.

The chain employs TRBV2 and TRBJ2-1, with 12 bases that match TRBD2. Losses at the gene ends were 4 bases for V and 9 bases for J; bases not matched to a gene: 4. Germline values: CDR1 SNHLY, CDR2 FYNNEI. The length of the CDR3 is 14 residues. The CDR3 protein is CASSGTSGTSEQFF. The CDR3, as DNA: TGTGCCAGCAGTGGGACTAGCGGGACGTCTGAGCAGTTCTTC.

This chain links TRBV7-3 with TRBJ2-7; 11 bases line up with TRBD2. Germline values: CDR1 SGHTA, CDR2 FQGTGA. This CDR3 is built from 15 residues. V gave up 4 bases and J gave up 2 bases; unmatched junction bases: 4. CDR3 DNA sequence: TGTGCCAGCAGCTCTAGCGGGGGGTCCCCCTACGAGCAGTACTTC. It yields the protein CASSSSGGSPYEQYF.

The rearrangement joins TRBV18 to TRBJ2-3, with 12 positions matching TRBD2. The CDR3 runs 17 residues. Germline V lookup: CDR1 KGHSH, CDR2 LQKENI. The junction had 4 bases not matched to a gene; V was cut back by 3 bases and J by 0 bases. The CDR3 nucleotides are TGTGCCAGCTCACCCCGAGGGACTAGCGGGAGCACAGATACGCAGTATTTT. It yields the protein CASSPRGTSGSTDTQYF.

The chain is built from TRBV27 and TRBJ2-7; a possible D gene is TRBD1 (5 bases). The CDR3 runs to 15 residues. The ends were cut back, 10 bases at V and 5 bases at J, with 24 bases in the middle. Germline V lookup: CDR1 MNHEY, CDR2 SMNVEV (reference sequence). The CDR3 coding sequence is TGTGCCACCCGACAGTCCGGGCTAGTTGGTCACGAGCAGTACTTC. It translates to CATRQSGLVGHEQYF.

V gene TRBV2 combines with J gene TRBJ1-1; maybe TRBD1 (5 bases). CDR3 length: 12 amino acids. With 1 base removed from V and 10 bases from J, the gap between germline ends came to 10 bases. Germline V gene data show CDR1 as SNHLY and CDR2 as FYNNEI. The CDR3 is CASSEDKGRAFF. The CDR3 nucleotides read TGTGCCAGCAGTGAAGACAAGGGGCGAGCTTTCTTT. Full variable domain (remainder filled in from reference TRBV2 and TRBJ1-1): EPEVTQTPSHQVTQMGQEVILRCVPISNHLYFYWYRQILGQKVEFLVSFYNNEISEKSEIFDDQFSVERPDGSNFTLKIRSTKLEDSAMYFCASSEDKGRAFFGQGTRLTVV.

The chain carries TRBV30 and TRBJ1-4, with D unresolved. There are 13 residues in the CDR3. The germline V gene encodes CDR1 GTSNPN and CDR2 SVGIG (reference sequence). Trimming cost V 6 bases and J 0 bases, with 8 bases left between them. The CDR3 here is CACLSATNEKLFF. CDR3 nucleotide sequence: TGTGCCTGTCTCAGTGCAACTAATGAAAAACTGTTTTTT.

The rearrangement links TRBV5-1 to TRBJ2-7; possible D gene TRBD2, 5 bases. With 3 bases removed from V and 7 bases from J, the gap between germline ends came to 17 bases. Germline V lookup: CDR1 SGHRS, CDR2 YFSETQ. There are 14 residues in the CDR3. CDR3 sequence (DNA): TGCGCCAGCAGCTACGACTTATTACCGGGGGAGCAGTACTTC. Its protein product is CASSYDLLPGEQYF.

This clone has just one count. J is TRBJ2-1 and V is TRBV7-9; the D gene could be TRBD1 or TRBD2 (5 bases each). V lost 2 bases to trimming and J lost 7 bases, with 15 bases between them. This CDR3 region has 15 residues. Per the germline V gene, CDR1 is SEHNR and CDR2 is FQNEAQ (reference sequence). CDR3 bases: TGTGCCAGCAGCTTACGGGGCAACATAGAGAATGAGCAGTTCTTC. Amino acids: CASSLRGNIENEQFF.

The gene calls are TRBV6-5 and TRBJ2-3, with unresolved D. CDR3 size: 15 residues. Germline V gene sequence: CDR1 MNHEY, CDR2 SVGAGI. V gave up 4 bases and J gave up 9 bases, with 20 bases separating them. DNA of the CDR3: TGTGCCAGCAGTTCGCGGCCTCCCGGCAGGCCAACGCAGTATTTT. Protein: CASSSRPPGRPTQYF.

This chain joins TRBV4-2 and TRBJ2-3, with TRBD1 matching over 8 bases. The V segment lost 3 bases and the J segment 3 bases; nucleotides outside the gene matches: 8. The CDR3 totals 16 residues. Germline values: CDR1 LGHNA, CDR2 YNFKEQ. The CDR3 sequence is CASSQYRGALTDTQYF. The CDR3 nucleotides are TGTGCCAGCAGCCAGTACAGGGGGGCCCTGACAGATACGCAGTATTTT.

The chain uses TRBV5-5 and TRBJ2-5, with no clear D. Between the trimmed V and J ends, which lost 4 bases and 4 bases, there was a span of 8 bases. CDR1 is SGHKS and CDR2 is YYEKEE in the germline V gene (reference sequence). This CDR3 has 12 amino acids. This CDR3 reads CASSGIVETQYF. The DNA of the CDR3 is TGTGCCAGCAGCGGGATAGTAGAGACCCAGTACTTC.

J is TRBJ2-5 and V is TRBV29-1, with D unresolved. Germline V gives CDR1 SQVTM, CDR2 ANQGSEA. Trimming took 4 bases from V and 4 from J, leaving 16 bases between them. This CDR3 is built from 14 residues. CDR3 sequence (DNA): TGCAGCGTTGGGCTTAGGCTAGTTGGAGAGACCCAGTACTTC. As protein: CSVGLRLVGETQYF.

This clone was seen once. The chain employs TRBV19 and TRBJ2-3, with 8 bases that match TRBD2. Germline CDR1 reads LNHDA; CDR2 reads SQIVND (reference sequence). J was trimmed by 6 bases and V by 8 bases; bases with no gene match: 13. This CDR3 has 15 residues. This chain's CDR3 is CASLAARTSIDTQYF. The CDR3 nucleotides read TGTGCCAGTCTTGCGGCCCGGACTAGCATCGATACGCAGTATTTT.

This chain uses TRBV19 with TRBJ1-1, with D unclear. The CDR3 is 13 amino acids. Trimming removed 2 bases from V and 5 bases from J, with 9 bases in between. CDR1 and CDR2 from the germline V gene are LNHDA and SQIVND (reference sequence). The CDR3 DNA sequence: TGTGCCAGTAGTATAAGGGTAAGGACTGAAGCTTTCTTT. The encoded protein is CASSIRVRTEAFF.

The rearrangement uses TRBV11-2 and TRBJ2-7, with D hard to call. Germline V gene lookup returns CDR1 SGHAT and CDR2 FQNNGV. V gave up 5 bases and J gave up 0 bases, with 14 bases separating them. The CDR3 covers 15 residues. Written as DNA, the CDR3 is TGTGCCAGCAGCCTATCCTCCGTCGACTCCTACGAGCAGTACTTC. Translation: CASSLSSVDSYEQYF.

A remark on this clone: The DNA is left out, because the CDR3 cannot be placed on it with certainty; the CDR3 is given as TCRdb lists it. The V call is TRBV12-2, the J call TRBJ2-3; the table's D gene call, TRBD2, was not cross checked with the DNA. TRBV12-2 constitutes a pseudogene. The CDR3 totals 18 residues, both ends included. The CDR3 loop reads CASRPGVGGGSSTDTQYF.

The chain couples TRBV19 to TRBJ1-1; the D is unclear. With 7 bases removed from V and 1 base from J, the gap between germline ends came to 13 bases. The germline CDR1 and CDR2 sequences are LNHDA and SQIVND (reference sequence). This CDR3 comprises 14 residues. This chain's CDR3 is CASKVERQNTEAFF. In DNA, the CDR3 is TGTGCCAGTAAGGTGGAACGGCAGAACACTGAAGCTTTCTTT.

The chain is built from TRBV10-1 and TRBJ2-3; D may correspond to TRBD1 or TRBD2 (5 bases each). The CDR3 runs to 16 residues. The germline CDR1 and CDR2 sequences are WNHNN and SYGVQD (reference sequence). V was cut by 2 bases and J by 6 bases, with 18 bases left in between. The CDR3 protein is CASSETGRGGLDTQYF. CDR3 sequence (DNA): TGCGCCAGCAGTGAGACGGGACGCGGAGGTTTGGATACGCAGTATTTT.

This chain uses TRBV7-3 with TRBJ1-5; 7 bases map to TRBD1. V dropped 4 bases and J dropped 5; count of bases not matched to a gene: 8. CDR1 and CDR2 from the germline V gene are SGHTA and FQGTGA. The CDR3 extends over 15 amino acids. The CDR3 nucleotides read TGTGCCAGCAGCTGCCCCCGGGACAGCGATCAGCCCCAGCATTTT. Amino acid sequence: CASSCPRDSDQPQHF.

The chain carries TRBV19 and TRBJ2-1; TRBD2 aligns across 10 bases. Germline CDR1 and CDR2: LNHDA and SQIVND (reference sequence). The V segment lost 1 base and the J segment 6 bases; nucleotides outside the gene matches: 9. The CDR3 runs to 17 residues. This CDR3 is CASSIVLPGLAANEQFF. The CDR3 DNA sequence: TGTGCCAGTAGTATAGTTCTCCCCGGACTAGCGGCCAATGAGCAGTTCTTC.

CDR3 region: CASSTIYEQYF. DNA of the CDR3: TGTGCCAGCAGCACCATCTACGAGCAGTACTTC. V is TRBV2 and J is TRBJ2-7; D not certain. Per the germline V gene, CDR1 is SNHLY and CDR2 is FYNNEI. Trimming removed 6 bases at V and 3 bases at J, with 6 bases between. This CDR3 region has 11 residues.

In its sample, this clone was seen a few times. V gene TRBV2 combines with J gene TRBJ1-6, with a weak D call TRBD1 (5 bases). The V gene lost 5 bases and the J gene lost 0 bases, with 8 bases spanning the gap. The CDR3 is 15 amino acids. Germline CDR1 is SNHLY and CDR2 is FYNNEI. DNA of the CDR3: TGTGCCAGCAGTCAGGGCAGCTCCTATAATTCACCCCTCCACTTT. It yields the protein CASSQGSSYNSPLHF.

The V gene is TRBV28, the J gene TRBJ1-1; TRBD1 matches 8 bases. The CDR3 runs 20 residues. After removal of 3 bases from V and 0 bases from J, the junction contained 18 bases not matched to a gene. In germline, CDR1 is MDHEN, CDR2 SYDVKM. DNA of the CDR3: TGTGCCAGCAGTTTTACACTCCTCGGGACAGGATGGAACATGAACACTGAAGCTTTCTTT. Encoded protein: CASSFTLLGTGWNMNTEAFF.

The V and J genes are TRBV5-4 and TRBJ1-2; TRBD1 is a possible D gene (5 bases). The CDR3 contains 15 residues. Trimming left V 4 bases short and J 1 base short, with 14 bases between. Germline CDR1 SGHNT, CDR2 YYREEE (reference sequence). CDR3 coding DNA: TGTGCCAGCAGCATCGAGCCGGGACGTAACTATGGCTACACCTTC. Translating it yields CASSIEPGRNYGYTF.